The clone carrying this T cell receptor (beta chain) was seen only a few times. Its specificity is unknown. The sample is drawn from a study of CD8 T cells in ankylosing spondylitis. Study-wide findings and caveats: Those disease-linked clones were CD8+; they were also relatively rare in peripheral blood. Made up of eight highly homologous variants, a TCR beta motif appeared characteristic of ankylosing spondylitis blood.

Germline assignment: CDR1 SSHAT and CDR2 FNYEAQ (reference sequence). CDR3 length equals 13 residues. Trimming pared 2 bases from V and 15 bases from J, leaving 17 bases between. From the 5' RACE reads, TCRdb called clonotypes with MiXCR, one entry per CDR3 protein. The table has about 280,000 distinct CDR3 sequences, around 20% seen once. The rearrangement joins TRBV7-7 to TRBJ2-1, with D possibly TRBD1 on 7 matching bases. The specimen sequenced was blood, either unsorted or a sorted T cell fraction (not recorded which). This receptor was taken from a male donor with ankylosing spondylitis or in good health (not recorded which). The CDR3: CASSLKEGARRFF. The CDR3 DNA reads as TGTGCCAGCAGCTTAAAGGAGGGGGCCCGTCGGTTCTTC.